A single sample is the source of the 30 T cell receptor beta chains below, sequenced in a study of PD-1 blockade in classical Hodgkin lymphoma. Stated time point: cycle 4 day 1 (C4D1), after 6 weeks of nivolumab. Every patient experienced relapse after autologous stem cell transplantation, and brentuximab vedotin exposure varied. Clones were read by immunoSEQ multiplex PCR, and TCRdb kept only the in-frame ones, dropping some. Among about 93,000 clones listed, roughly 73% were seen once. The input for sequencing was peripheral blood mononuclear cells (PBMCs), taken before the fourth cycle of nivolumab. These receptors were collected from a human donor with classical Hodgkin lymphoma.

The chain uses TRBV9 and TRBJ2-3; the D gene could be TRBD1 or TRBD2 (5 bases each). Germline V lookup: CDR1 SGDLS, CDR2 YYNGEE. CDR3 length: 15 amino acids. Trimming removed 3 bases at V and 1 base at J, with 12 bases between. CDR3 residues: CASSANQGGTDTQYF. CDR3 nucleotide sequence: TGTGCCAGCAGCGCGAACCAGGGAGGCACAGATACGCAGTATTTT.

The sample holds one count of this clone. J is TRBJ2-3 and V is TRBV5-6; TRBD2 is a possible D gene (5 bases). The CDR3 runs 12 residues. V lost 4 bases, J lost 4 bases, and 7 bases lay in between. The germline CDR1 and CDR2 sequences are SGHDT and YYEEEE. The CDR3 region has the DNA TGTGCCAGCAGCGCTAGCCCAGATACGCAGTATTTT. Its protein product is CASSASPDTQYF.

The rearrangement joins TRBV6-5 to TRBJ1-3, with D tentatively TRBD1 (6 bases). Germline V gene data show CDR1 as MNHEY and CDR2 as SVGAGI. The length of the CDR3 is 15 residues. Deletions cut 2 bases from V and 1 base from J, with 9 bases between. The CDR3 nucleotides are TGTGCCAGCAGTTACAAGGGGGTATCTGGAAACACCATATATTTT. Translation gives CASSYKGVSGNTIYF.

The chain has TRBV25-1 and TRBJ1-3, with TRBD1 matching 10 bases. The V gene end was trimmed by 8 bases and the J gene end by 8 bases; junction bases not matched to a gene: 6. This CDR3 contains 13 residues. The germline gives CDR1 MGHDK, CDR2 SYGVNS. The CDR3 reads CASVRTGGDTIYF. CDR3 sequence (DNA): TGTGCCAGCGTGAGGACAGGGGGGGACACCATATATTTT.

V is TRBV5-1 and J is TRBJ2-3; D ambiguous. With 4 bases removed from V and 1 base from J, the gap between germline ends came to 10 bases. Germline V gene data show CDR1 as SGHRS and CDR2 as YFSETQ. This CDR3 contains 14 residues. CDR3 sequence: CASSPTRGTDTQYF. CDR3 DNA: TGCGCCAGCAGCCCGACAAGGGGCACAGATACGCAGTATTTT.

The genes are TRBV4-1 and TRBJ1-3; D uncertain. CDR1 and CDR2 from the germline V gene are MGHRA and YSYEKL. The CDR3 length is 15 residues. Between the trimmed V and J ends, which lost 1 base and 0 bases, there was a span of 7 bases. CDR3 coding DNA: TGCGCCAGCAGCCAAGGTAGCGACTCTGGAAACACCATATATTTT. Its translation: CASSQGSDSGNTIYF.

This chain connects TRBV5-1 to TRBJ2-2; D gene unclear. There are 14 residues in the CDR3. V gave up 4 bases and J gave up 7 bases, with 14 bases separating them. Germline CDR1 is SGHRS and CDR2 is YFSETQ. The CDR3 loop is CASSTAGSSGELFF. In nucleotides, the CDR3 is TGCGCCAGCAGCACCGCAGGCTCGAGCGGGGAGCTGTTTTTT.

V usage is TRBV6-6 and J usage is TRBJ1-1; 8 bases match TRBD1. Trimming removed 7 bases from V and 10 bases from J; junction bases left unmatched: 11. Germline CDR1 and CDR2: MNHNY and SVGAGI (reference sequence). CDR3 length equals 13 residues. CDR3 in DNA: TGTGCCAGCACGGGGGCAGGGGGCTCTGGAGCTTTCTTT. This gives the protein CASTGAGGSGAFF.

The V and J genes are TRBV7-2 and TRBJ2-2; 7 bases align to TRBD2. Per the germline V gene, CDR1 is SGHTA and CDR2 is FQGNSA. Trimming cost V 4 bases and J 6 bases; bases outside gene matches: 11. This CDR3 has 16 residues. The CDR3 nucleotides are TGTGCCAGCAGCTCCGTCGGGACTACCGCCGCCGGGGAGCTGTTTTTT. Protein sequence: CASSSVGTTAAGELFF.

The chain joins TRBV4-2 to TRBJ2-3; D remains ambiguous. Between the trimmed V and J ends, which lost 1 base and 0 bases, there was a span of 14 bases. CDR3 length: 17 amino acids. CDR1 LGHNA and CDR2 YNFKEQ come from the germline V gene. CDR3 DNA: TGTGCCAGCAGCCAAGCACTCGACTTTCCTAGCACAGATACGCAGTATTTT. Protein: CASSQALDFPSTDTQYF.

This chain links TRBV28 with TRBJ1-4; 8 bases are shared with TRBD1. The V segment lost 5 bases and the J segment 7 bases; nucleotides outside the gene matches: 9. Per germline, CDR1 MDHEN and CDR2 SYDVKM. This CDR3 contains 15 residues. CDR3 bases: TGTGCCAGCAGTCCCCGGACAGGGCGGAGTGAAAAACTGTTTTTT. Translated: CASSPRTGRSEKLFF. Together with reference TRBV28 and TRBJ1-4, the CDR3 gives the full variable domain: DVKVTQSSRYLVKRTGEKVFLECVQDMDHENMFWYRQDPGLGLRLIYFSYDVKMKEKGDIPEGYSVSREKKERFSLILESASTNQTSMYLCASSPRTGRSEKLFFGSGTQLSVL.

The V gene is TRBV5-6, the J gene TRBJ2-2; D gene ambiguous. Germline CDR1 SGHDT, CDR2 YYEEEE. Trimming pared 2 bases from V and 6 bases from J, leaving 8 bases between. This CDR3 is built from 13 residues. CDR3 in DNA: TGTGCCAGCAGCTTCCCCCCCGCCGGGGAGCTGTTTTTT. Translated: CASSFPPAGELFF. Variable domain in full (rest from reference TRBV5-6 and TRBJ2-2): DAGVTQSPTHLIKTRGQQVTLRCSPKSGHDTVSWYQQALGQGPQFIFQYYEEEERQRGNFPDRFSGHQFPNYSSELNVNALLLGDSALYLCASSFPPAGELFFGEGSRLTVL.

CDR3 in DNA: TGTGCCAGTAGTATCGGATGGGCCATCAAACAAGAGACCCAGTACTTC. Protein sequence: CASSIGWAIKQETQYF. The chain uses TRBV19 and TRBJ2-5; D unclear. CDR3 length equals 16 residues. Looked up from germline, CDR1 is LNHDA and CDR2 is SQIVND (reference sequence). Trimming removed 3 bases at V and 2 bases at J, with 16 bases between.

This clone was seen just once. CDR3 amino acids: CASSLAGTVYGYTF. The CDR3 DNA sequence: TGCGCCAGCAGCTTGGCCGGGACAGTTTATGGCTACACCTTC. The genes are TRBV5-1 and TRBJ1-2; 7 nucleotides align to TRBD1. The trim removed 0 bases at V and 5 bases at J, leaving 4 bases unmatched. CDR3 length: 14 amino acids. Germline V CDR1 and CDR2: SGHRS, YFSETQ.

J is TRBJ2-5 and V is TRBV5-4; 8 bases fit TRBD1. Germline CDR1 and CDR2: SGHNT and YYREEE (reference sequence). After removal of 3 bases from V and 3 bases from J, the junction contained 4 bases not matched to a gene. CDR3 size: 14 residues. The CDR3, as DNA: TGTGCCAGCAGCTCCGCGGACAGGGAAGAGACCCAGTACTTC. The encoded protein is CASSSADREETQYF.

V gene TRBV6-5 combines with J gene TRBJ1-3; no definite D call. The CDR3 is 13 residues long. Looked up from germline, CDR1 is MNHEY and CDR2 is SVGAGI. Trimming pared 6 bases from V and 6 bases from J, leaving 12 bases between. CDR3 in amino acids: CASRLGPENTIYF. In nucleotides, the CDR3 is TGTGCCAGCAGACTGGGTCCGGAAAACACCATATATTTT.

This clone was detected only once. The V and J genes are TRBV5-1 and TRBJ2-1; D gene unclear. Trimming pared 0 bases from V and 4 bases from J, leaving 5 bases between. This CDR3 comprises 13 residues. CDR1 is SGHRS and CDR2 is YFSETQ in the germline V gene. The CDR3 DNA follows: TGCGCCAGCAGCTTGGATTATTACAATGAGCAGTTCTTC. Amino acid sequence: CASSLDYYNEQFF. The variable domain in full, with the rest retrieved from reference TRBV5-1 and TRBJ2-1, is KAGVTQTPRYLIKTRGQQVTLSCSPISGHRSVSWYQQTPGQGLQFLFEYFSETQRNKGNFPGRFSGRQFSNSRSEMNVSTLELGDSALYLCASSLDYYNEQFFGPGTRLTVL.

This clone was seen more than once but under ten times. The rearrangement uses TRBV5-6 and TRBJ1-5; D is unresolved. With 1 base removed from V and 2 bases from J, the gap between germline ends came to 7 bases. This CDR3 comprises 14 residues. Germline loops: CDR1 SGHDT, CDR2 YYEEEE. CDR3 region: CASSLTDGNQPQHF. The CDR3 DNA follows: TGTGCCAGCAGCTTGACGGATGGCAATCAGCCCCAGCATTTT.

With regard to this clone: Other DNA sequences in the sample encode the same CDR3. The chain has TRBV11-2 and TRBJ1-2, with D maybe TRBD1 (5 bases). Germline assignment: CDR1 SGHAT and CDR2 FQNNGV. CDR3 length equals 15 residues. V was clipped by 1 base and J by 3 bases, with 12 bases between them. The CDR3 loop reads CASSLAKTAYYGYTF. CDR3 DNA: TGTGCCAGCAGCTTAGCCAAGACAGCATACTATGGCTACACCTTC.

The J gene is TRBJ2-5, the V gene TRBV11-2, with TRBD2 as a possible D gene (6 bases). Deletions cut 5 bases from V and 0 bases from J, with 16 bases between. The CDR3 contains 16 residues. Germline V gene data show CDR1 as SGHAT and CDR2 as FQNNGV. In DNA form, the CDR3 reads TGTGCCAGCAGCCCGGGGGTCATTTCGTACCAAGAGACCCAGTACTTC. Protein: CASSPGVISYQETQYF.

This rearrangement joins TRBV7-2 to TRBJ1-5; 9 bases match TRBD1. V was pared by 4 bases and J by 6 bases, with 4 bases of the junction left unmatched. This CDR3 comprises 14 residues. The germline CDR1 and CDR2 sequences are SGHTA and FQGNSA. The chain's CDR3 is CASSSGQGFQPQHF. In nucleotides, the CDR3 is TGTGCCAGCAGCTCCGGACAGGGGTTTCAGCCCCAGCATTTT.

The chain has TRBV5-4 and TRBJ1-4; tentatively, D is TRBD1 (6 bases). Trimming removed 0 bases at V and 7 bases at J, with 10 bases between. The germline V gene encodes CDR1 SGHNT and CDR2 YYREEE (reference sequence). The CDR3 has 14 residues. DNA for the CDR3: TGTGCCAGCAGCTTGGAGGGGGGAGGTGAAAAACTGTTTTTT. Its protein product is CASSLEGGGEKLFF. Based on the CDR3 plus reference TRBV5-4 and TRBJ1-4, the full variable domain is ETGVTQSPTHLIKTRGQQVTLRCSSQSGHNTVSWYQQALGQGPQFIFQYYREEENGRGNFPPRFSGLQFPNYSSELNVNALELDDSALYLCASSLEGGGEKLFFGSGTQLSVL.

The chain carries TRBV6-5 and TRBJ1-2; 8 nucleotides agree with TRBD1. Germline CDR1 and CDR2: MNHEY and SVGAGI. The CDR3 is 14 amino acids. Trimming took 5 bases from V and 6 from J; bases not matched to a gene: 8. CDR3 bases: TGTGCCAGCAGTAAGACAGGGGCGCAGGATGGCTACACCTTC. Translating it yields CASSKTGAQDGYTF.

The chain joins TRBV11-1 to TRBJ1-1; D gene uncertain. Trimming pared 1 base from V and 1 base from J, leaving 10 bases between. Germline V lookup: CDR1 SGHAT, CDR2 FQDESV (reference sequence). The CDR3 extends over 15 amino acids. The CDR3, as DNA: TGTGCCAGCAGCTTAGATCTCGGTTGGAACACTGAAGCTTTCTTT. Translating it yields CASSLDLGWNTEAFF.

The chain uses TRBV18 and TRBJ2-7; no clear D gene. Trimming stripped 2 bases from V and 2 bases from J, with 4 bases between. This CDR3 region has 12 residues. The germline V gene has CDR1 KGHSH and CDR2 LQKENI. The CDR3 reads CASSPFPYEQYF. In nucleotides, the CDR3 is TGTGCCAGCTCACCATTCCCCTACGAGCAGTACTTC.

This clone was picked up a small number of times. This rearrangement joins TRBV5-6 to TRBJ1-1, with no clear D. V gave up 1 base and J gave up 5 bases, with 12 bases separating them. The germline gives CDR1 SGHDT, CDR2 YYEEEE. The CDR3 contains 14 residues. The CDR3 bases are TGTGCCAGCAGCTTGTTTAATCTCGGGACTGAAGCTTTCTTT. It is translated as CASSLFNLGTEAFF.

This clone was recorded a few times. The V call is TRBV28, the J call TRBJ2-5, with D perhaps matching TRBD1 (6 bases). The germline CDR1 and CDR2 sequences are MDHEN and SYDVKM. The CDR3 consists of 15 residues. Trimming shortened V by 8 bases and J by 5 bases, and 21 bases separated the two germline ends. This CDR3 is CASVRRYREGETQYF. In nucleotides, the CDR3 is TGTGCCAGCGTCCGACGGTACAGGGAAGGGGAGACCCAGTACTTC.

The chain carries TRBV6-6 and TRBJ2-3; D gene uncertain. The CDR3 totals 14 residues. Looked up from germline, CDR1 is MNHNY and CDR2 is SVGAGI (reference sequence). Trimming stripped 0 bases from V and 3 bases from J, with 7 bases between. Written as DNA, the CDR3 is TGTGCCAGCAGTTACTCGACGGTTACAGATACGCAGTATTTT. This codes for CASSYSTVTDTQYF.

V usage is TRBV18 and J usage is TRBJ1-2; D is ambiguous. The CDR3 spans 13 residues. Between the trimmed V and J ends, which lost 3 bases and 3 bases, there was a span of 8 bases. Looked up from germline, CDR1 is KGHSH and CDR2 is LQKENI. The CDR3 bases are TGTGCCAGCTCACCGACGGTAGACTATGGCTACACCTTC. Its protein product is CASSPTVDYGYTF.

This clone was seen only a few times. This chain uses TRBV5-6 with TRBJ1-1; D may be TRBD1 (5 bases). The CDR3 is made up of 12 amino acids. Trimming cost V 5 bases and J 1 base, with 6 bases left between them. Per germline, CDR1 SGHDT and CDR2 YYEEEE. The CDR3 DNA reads TGTGCCAGCAGAGACAGGAACACTGAAGCTTTCTTT. Translation gives CASRDRNTEAFF.